Below, 22 T cell receptor beta chains from the same sample are listed, as sequenced in a study of CD8 T cells in Susac syndrome. Random hexamers were used to reverse transcribe 0.5 to 1 ug of RNA. TCRdb passed the immunoSEQ multiplex PCR reads through MiXCR, listing each CDR3 protein once. The sample includes some 150,000 distinct CDR3 sequences, approximately 94% of them seen just once. Sequencing input: CD4+ T cells from PBMCs. The source is a human donor in good health.

Only one count was recorded for this clonotype. J is TRBJ2-3 and V is TRBV11-2, with 8 bases that match TRBD1. The CDR3 runs to 17 residues. The ends lost 2 bases at V and 6 bases at J; junction bases unmatched: 13. Germline CDR1 and CDR2: SGHAT and FQNNGV. The CDR3 sequence is CASSLTLGTGPRDTQYF. DNA for the CDR3: TGTGCCAGCAGCTTAACCTTAGGGACAGGCCCTAGGGATACGCAGTATTTT.

The rearrangement joins TRBV5-6 to TRBJ2-5, with D maybe TRBD2 (6 bases). Trimming took 0 bases from V and 5 from J, leaving 11 bases between them. Germline V gene lookup returns CDR1 SGHDT and CDR2 YYEEEE. This CDR3 region has 14 residues. The CDR3: CASSLGGLGETQYF. CDR3 coding DNA: TGTGCCAGCAGCTTGGGGGGACTGGGGGAGACCCAGTACTTC.

The chain carries TRBV24-1 and TRBJ2-2; no clear D gene. CDR3 size: 12 residues. Trimming cost V 4 bases and J 6 bases, with 5 bases left between them. Germline CDR1 is KGHDR and CDR2 is SFDVKD. The CDR3 sequence: CATSDKPGELFF. The DNA for the CDR3 is TGTGCCACCAGTGACAAACCCGGGGAGCTGTTTTTT.

The V and J genes are TRBV10-1 and TRBJ2-1, with D perhaps matching TRBD2 (5 bases). CDR3 length equals 14 residues. Germline CDR1 WNHNN, CDR2 SYGVQD (reference sequence). V was pared by 4 bases and J by 3 bases, with 10 bases between. DNA for the CDR3: TGCGCCAGCAGTGTGAGGGCAGACTACAATGAGCAGTTCTTC. This sequence encodes CASSVRADYNEQFF.

This sequence joins TRBV7-2 and TRBJ2-5; D might be TRBD1 or TRBD2, each matching 5 bases. The length of the CDR3 is 14 residues. Trimming removed 5 bases from V and 4 bases from J, with 14 bases in between. Germline V CDR1 and CDR2: SGHTA, FQGNSA. CDR3 nucleotides: TGTGCCAGCAGCACCGGAGGAAGGGGAGAGACCCAGTACTTC. This gives the protein CASSTGGRGETQYF.

This chain links TRBV6-6 with TRBJ1-1; D call uncertain. Germline-derived CDR1 and CDR2 are MNHNY and SVGAGI (reference sequence). The CDR3 covers 15 residues. V lost 0 bases and J lost 4, with 12 bases in between. The DNA of the CDR3 is TGTGCCAGCAGTTACTCGGAGGCTGGTATCACTGAAGCTTTCTTT. Translation: CASSYSEAGITEAFF.

This chain joins TRBV24-1 and TRBJ1-5, with D perhaps TRBD1 (6 bases). V gave up 4 bases and J gave up 5 bases, with 8 bases separating them. CDR1 KGHDR and CDR2 SFDVKD come from the germline V gene. CDR3 length: 13 residues. CDR3 loop: CATSEPGDQPQHF. The CDR3 DNA follows: TGTGCCACCAGTGAACCAGGGGATCAGCCCCAGCATTTT.

The chain is built from TRBV30 and TRBJ2-1; 9 bases agree with TRBD2. With V trimmed by 0 bases and J by 4 bases, 13 bases remained unmatched. The CDR3 length is 18 residues. The V gene's germline CDR1 is GTSNPN and CDR2 SVGIG (reference sequence). The CDR3 region is CAWSVPGGRVSGYNEQFF. The CDR3 coding sequence is TGTGCCTGGAGTGTACCGGGCGGGAGGGTCTCAGGTTACAATGAGCAGTTCTTC.

In this sample, this clonotype turned up a few times. The chain has TRBV7-2 and TRBJ2-3; D possibly matches TRBD1 or TRBD2 (5 bases each). From germline, CDR1 is SGHTA and CDR2 FQGNSA. The CDR3 contains 13 residues. Trimming pared 6 bases from V and 0 bases from J, leaving 7 bases between. The CDR3 region is CASSRDSTDTQYF. CDR3 DNA: TGTGCCAGCAGTCGGGACAGCACAGATACGCAGTATTTT.

This clonotype was recorded only once. In DNA form, the CDR3 reads TGTGCCAGTAGTATAGGGCTAGCGGGAGCCTACGAGCAGTACTTC. Translating it yields CASSIGLAGAYEQYF. This chain connects TRBV19 to TRBJ2-7; 10 nucleotides align to TRBD2. The V segment lost 1 base and the J segment 2 bases; nucleotides outside the gene matches: 2. Per germline, CDR1 LNHDA and CDR2 SQIVND (reference sequence). The CDR3 length is 15 residues.

The rearrangement uses TRBV7-9 and TRBJ2-4; tentatively, D is TRBD1 or TRBD2 (5 bases each). V dropped 8 bases and J dropped 0 bases, with 17 bases sitting between them. Germline CDR1 and CDR2: SEHNR and FQNEAQ (reference sequence). The length of the CDR3 is 16 residues. This CDR3 reads CASAPGRNLAKNIQYF. CDR3 DNA sequence: TGTGCCAGCGCCCCGGGACGTAATCTAGCCAAAAACATTCAGTACTTC. The full variable domain, rest sourced from reference TRBV7-9 and TRBJ2-4, is DTGVSQNPRHKITKRGQNVTFRCDPISEHNRLYWYRQTLGQGPEFLTYFQNEAQLEKSRLLSDRFSAERPKGSFSTLEIQRTEQGDSAMYLCASAPGRNLAKNIQYFGAGTRLSVL.

The chain recombines TRBV20-1 with TRBJ1-1; D ambiguous. This CDR3 spans 13 amino acids. Trimming cost V 5 bases and J 2 bases, with 12 bases left between them. Germline V CDR1 and CDR2: DFQATT, SNEGSKA (reference sequence). The CDR3 loop is CSAGLEFNTEAFF. CDR3 nucleotides: TGCAGTGCTGGTCTAGAATTCAACACTGAAGCTTTCTTT.

This chain uses TRBV7-2 with TRBJ2-7; 11 positions match TRBD2. This CDR3 contains 14 residues. The germline gives CDR1 SGHTA, CDR2 FQGNSA. The V and J ends lost 2 bases and 7 bases, in that order; junction bases with no gene match: 4. The CDR3 is CASSLPLAGVEQYF. The CDR3 bases are TGTGCCAGCAGCTTACCACTAGCGGGAGTTGAGCAGTACTTC.

This chain connects TRBV11-2 to TRBJ1-4; TRBD1 agrees at 10 bases. The germline CDR1 and CDR2 sequences are SGHAT and FQNNGV. The CDR3 runs 15 residues. With 5 bases clipped from V and 8 bases from J, the junction kept 8 bases outside the gene matches. Here the CDR3 reads CASSPGQGDEEKLFF. The CDR3 nucleotides are TGTGCCAGCAGCCCTGGACAGGGGGACGAGGAAAAACTGTTTTTT.

V gene TRBV2 combines with J gene TRBJ1-1; no definite D call. The CDR3 contains 15 residues. V lost 1 base and J 3 bases, leaving 12 bases between the germline ends. Germline lookup yields CDR1 SNHLY and CDR2 FYNNEI. The CDR3 bases are TGTGCCAGCAGTGAAGATGGACCCTCCGACACTGAAGCTTTCTTT. Translation gives CASSEDGPSDTEAFF. The variable domain in full, completed from reference TRBV2 and TRBJ1-1, reads EPEVTQTPSHQVTQMGQEVILRCVPISNHLYFYWYRQILGQKVEFLVSFYNNEISEKSEIFDDQFSVERPDGSNFTLKIRSTKLEDSAMYFCASSEDGPSDTEAFFGQGTRLTVV.

The chain combines TRBV7-9 with TRBJ2-5; possibly TRBD2 for D (6 bases). V lost 1 base and J 9 bases, leaving 18 bases between the germline ends. The CDR3 runs to 15 residues. Germline-derived CDR1 and CDR2 are SEHNR and FQNEAQ (reference sequence). The CDR3 loop is CASSLGGVVGGSQYF. In nucleotides, the CDR3 is TGTGCCAGCAGCTTAGGTGGTGTAGTCGGAGGGTCCCAGTACTTC.

The chain couples TRBV5-1 to TRBJ2-5; 7 nucleotides align to TRBD1. V shed 4 bases and J 0 bases; nucleotides not matched to a gene: 3. The CDR3 runs 14 residues. The germline gives CDR1 SGHRS, CDR2 YFSETQ. The CDR3 bases are TGCGCCAGCAGCGGGGGACAGCACCAAGAGACCCAGTACTTC. It translates to CASSGGQHQETQYF.

V gene TRBV28 combines with J gene TRBJ2-7; TRBD1 aligns across 11 bases. V was pared by 6 bases and J by 6 bases, with 7 bases of the junction left unmatched. Per the germline V gene, CDR1 is MDHEN and CDR2 is SYDVKM. The CDR3 is 14 residues long. The CDR3 sequence: CASSRTGGQGEQYF. CDR3 bases: TGTGCCAGCAGCCGGACAGGGGGCCAGGGCGAGCAGTACTTC.

The rearrangement uses TRBV19 and TRBJ1-2; D gene ambiguous. The V end was cut by 5 bases, the J end by 8 bases, with 12 bases between. Germline V gene sequence: CDR1 LNHDA, CDR2 SQIVND (reference sequence). The CDR3 has 12 residues. The DNA for the CDR3 is TGTGCCAGTAGTGTCAACACGGGCGGCTACACCTTC. Translated: CASSVNTGGYTF.

The gene calls are TRBV19 and TRBJ2-5; D might be TRBD1 (5 bases). Germline CDR1 LNHDA, CDR2 SQIVND (reference sequence). The CDR3 consists of 14 residues. V lost 10 bases, J lost 2 bases, and 17 bases lay in between. Here the CDR3 reads CATKTVYDQETQYF. The CDR3 nucleotides are TGTGCCACAAAGACAGTGTACGATCAAGAGACCCAGTACTTC.

The rearrangement links TRBV10-3 to TRBJ2-1; 7 nucleotides align to TRBD1. The CDR3 is made up of 13 amino acids. CDR1 is ENHRY and CDR2 is SYGVKD in the germline V gene. V was pared by 4 bases and J by 8 bases, with 5 bases of the junction left unmatched. DNA for the CDR3: TGTGCCATCAGTGGGCCAGGGGGAGATGAGCAGTTCTTC. Translated, it gives CAISGPGGDEQFF.

The chain employs TRBV3-1 and TRBJ2-1; 11 bases line up with TRBD2. The trim removed 4 bases at V and 2 bases at J, leaving 1 base unmatched. The germline CDR1 and CDR2 sequences are LGHDT and YNNKEL (reference sequence). The CDR3 is 15 residues long. The chain's CDR3 is CASSLTSGTYNEQFF. The CDR3, as DNA: TGTGCCAGCAGCCTGACTAGCGGGACCTACAATGAGCAGTTCTTC.